The rows below give T cell receptor beta chains drawn from one sample of a study of blood T cell repertoires in COVID-19. Libraries were prepared by immunoSEQ multiplex PCR; TCRdb keeps only in-frame clonotypes and omits some of them. The table records over 150,000 clones, roughly 88% of them present only once. What was sequenced was peripheral blood. The receptors were gathered from an elderly woman with active or convalescent COVID-19. CDR3s include the opening cysteine and the closing phenylalanine or tryptophan. Fields, in order: D gene, V gene, clone size, J gene, CDR3 DNA, CDR3 protein. A D gene is named only where the DNA matches it firmly. Clone size is stated in some rows and not others, as once, few, many or a class when expanded.

>-|TRBV4-3|-|TRBJ1-3
TGCGCCAGCAGCCAAGATCGGGCGGGCTATGGAAACACCATATATTTT
CASSQDRAGYGNTIYF
>-|TRBV11-3|few|TRBJ2-3
TGTGCCAGCAGCACCCGCGCCAGGGTGTTGGGGACAGATACGCAGTATTTT
CASSTRARVLGTDTQYF
>-|TRBV6-5|-|TRBJ1-5
TGTGCCAGCAGTTACTCCCACTATCAGCCCCAGCATTTT
CASSYSHYQPQHF
>-|TRBV5-6|-|TRBJ1-4
TGTGCCAGCACCACTGGGTATGGGGGAGGTGAAAAACTGTTTTTT
CASTTGYGGGEKLFF
>-|TRBV12-3/TRBV12-4|-|TRBJ1-1
TGTGCCAGCAGTTTCGGGCAGGGTTCTGAAGCTTTCTTT
CASSFGQGSEAFF
>-|TRBV29-1|-|TRBJ2-7
TGCAGCGCCCTTGGAGATGACTTAAGCTCCTACGAGCAGTACTTC
CSALGDDLSSYEQYF
>-|TRBV12-3/TRBV12-4|few|TRBJ1-2
TGTGCCAGCACCTTGCGGGGGCTTGGCTACACCTTC
CASTLRGLGYTF
>-|TRBV12-3/TRBV12-4|-|TRBJ1-1
TGTGCCAGCAGTCCCCGACAGAACACTGAAGCTTTCTTT
CASSPRQNTEAFF
>TRBD1|TRBV19|-|TRBJ1-2
TGTGCCAGTACCCCGACAGGGTTTGGCTACACCTTC
CASTPTGFGYTF
>-|TRBV19|-|TRBJ1-2
TGTGCCAGTAGCCCGGAGGGCTATGGCTACACCTTC
CASSPEGYGYTF
>TRBD1|TRBV18|-|TRBJ1-4
TGTGCCAGCTCACCGGACAGGGTAACTAATGAAAAACTGTTTTTT
CASSPDRVTNEKLFF
>TRBD1|TRBV9|-|TRBJ1-2
TGTGCCAGCAGCCCCAAAAAACCGGGACAGGTACGTGGCTACACCTTC
CASSPKKPGQVRGYTF
>TRBD2|TRBV18|few|TRBJ2-3
TGTGCCAGCTCACCGAGGACTAGCGGGGTTCCAGATACGCAGTATTTT
CASSPRTSGVPDTQYF